These T cell receptor beta chains were read from a single sample in a study of monozygotic twins with inflammatory bowel disease. TCRdb re-analyzed the 5' RACE reads; it lists each CDR3 protein once, without DNA. This table lists over 350,000 distinct CDR3 sequences. Sequencing was performed on blood. The receptors originated from a human donor with ulcerative colitis or Crohn's disease, or a healthy co-twin of an affected twin (not recorded which). The CDR3 runs from the conserved cysteine through the conserved F or W.

v_call	j_call	cdr3_length	cdr3_aa
TRBV6-2/TRBV6-3	TRBJ1-5	12	CASTGGGQPQHF
TRBV7-8	TRBJ2-2	17	CASSLALLGGSNWELFF
TRBV29-1	TRBJ2-5	11	CSVGLSETQYF
TRBV20-1	TRBJ2-4	15	CSARDIKIPKNIQYF
TRBV18	TRBJ1-4	14	CASSPGAKNEKLFF
TRBV12-3/TRBV12-4	TRBJ2-3	16	CASSKPGQATRDTQYF
TRBV6-5	TRBJ1-5	14	CASSYSQGVQPQHF
TRBV4-3	TRBJ2-7	15	CASSQVHTGSYEQYF
TRBV7-2	TRBJ2-1	15	CASSSQGRMYNEQFF
TRBV6-4	TRBJ2-1	18	CASSPKGIAGSSYNEQFF
TRBV7-8	TRBJ1-5	16	CASSLMVAGRNQPQHF
TRBV20-1	TRBJ2-5	11	CSARERGTQYF
TRBV6-1	TRBJ2-1	15	CASSSDRGTNNEQFF
TRBV20-1	TRBJ2-5	15	CSATNPRTRWETQYF
TRBV20-1	TRBJ2-3	15	CSARGLAGSTDTQYF
TRBV29-1	TRBJ2-7	13	CSVEGTVPWEQYF
TRBV7-9	TRBJ2-1	15	CASNPGQGDYNEQFF
TRBV13	TRBJ2-3	18	CASRPPGLASTSTDTQYF
TRBV20-1	TRBJ2-5	15	CSASRGEINEETQYF
TRBV5-1	TRBJ2-1	17	CASSSPPGQVLQGEQFF
TRBV6-5	TRBJ1-1	14	CASSWGRTNTEAFF
TRBV9	TRBJ1-1	13	CASSPTGGTEAFF
TRBV4-3	TRBJ1-2	15	CASSQDWTRGVGYTF
TRBV5-1	TRBJ2-1	15	CASNPPGASYNEQFF
TRBV6-2/TRBV6-3	TRBJ2-7	17	CASSYDGQQGLSYEQYF
TRBV5-1	TRBJ2-1	16	CASSMTSGGLYNEQFF
TRBV7-3	TRBJ2-3	14	CASSLRRSEDTQYF
TRBV20-1	TRBJ2-3	11	CSAQGYDTQYF
TRBV5-1	TRBJ2-1	15	CASSLDGDSYNEQFF
TRBV4-2	TRBJ1-1	14	CASSPNRGSTEAFF
TRBV4-3	TRBJ2-5	15	CASSQEVEYQETQYF
TRBV27	TRBJ2-7	16	CASSLYRGRVLYEQYF
TRBV9	TRBJ2-3	14	CASSVSDFTDTQYF
TRBV7-8	TRBJ1-5	15	CASSLVQGPNQPQHF
TRBV7-2	TRBJ1-2	15	CASSFDYIKAYGYTF
TRBV11-2	TRBJ1-5	15	CASSATGGPNKPQHF
TRBV24-1	TRBJ2-3	13	CATSDLLRDTQYF
TRBV11-2	TRBJ2-1	15	CASSASSFYADEQFF
TRBV5-5	TRBJ1-1	12	CASSFEYTEAFF
TRBV28	TRBJ2-5	19	CASSSQIKLAGGPLETQYF
TRBV11-2	TRBJ2-3	18	CASSPPNGRGAISDTQYF
TRBV5-1	TRBJ2-3	12	CASSRRQDTQYF
TRBV6-2/TRBV6-3	TRBJ2-4	17	CASSYFAGTGDNGIQYF
TRBV6-5	TRBJ1-6	16	CASSYDRGRNNSPLHF